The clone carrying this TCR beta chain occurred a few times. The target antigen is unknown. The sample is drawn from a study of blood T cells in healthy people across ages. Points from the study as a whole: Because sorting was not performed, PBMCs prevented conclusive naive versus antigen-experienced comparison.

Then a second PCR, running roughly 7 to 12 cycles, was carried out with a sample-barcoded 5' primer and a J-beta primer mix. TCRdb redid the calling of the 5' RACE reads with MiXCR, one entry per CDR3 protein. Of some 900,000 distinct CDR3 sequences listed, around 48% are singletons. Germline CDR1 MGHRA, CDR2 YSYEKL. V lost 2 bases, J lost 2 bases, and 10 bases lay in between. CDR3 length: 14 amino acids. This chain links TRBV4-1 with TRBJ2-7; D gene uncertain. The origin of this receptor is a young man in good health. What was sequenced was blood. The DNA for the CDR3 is TGCGCCAGCAGCCAACTACATCTAACCTACGAGCAGTACTTC. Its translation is CASSQLHLTYEQYF.